The clone carrying this TCR beta chain was seen ten or more times. What it binds is unknown. The sample belongs to a study of glioma-infiltrating T cells. Findings of the study overall: Very few CDR3 sequences were shared between tissue and blood. Non-neoplastic patients had below-expected tissue-blood divergence, while all gliomas exceeded expectation.

Germline CDR1 and CDR2: DFQATT and SNEGSKA (reference sequence). This CDR3 has 14 residues. J lost 5 bases, V lost 3 bases, and 6 bases had no gene match. Amplification of TCR alpha and beta CDR3 regions from RNA used iRepertoire nested multiplex PCR. Tissue mRNA or PBMC total RNA, roughly 85-450 ng, went into one-step reverse transcription and amplification. TCRdb called the multiplex PCR reads again in MiXCR, with one record for every CDR3 protein. Found here are tens of thousands of distinct CDR3 sequences, about 23% of them singletons; the top ten hold 6.7%. Sequencing input: glioma tissue, nonneoplastic brain tissue, or PBMCs (not recorded which). This clonotype originated in a human donor with low-grade glioma or glioblastoma, undergoing nonglioma brain surgery, or in good health (not recorded which). The V gene is TRBV20-1, the J gene TRBJ2-3; TRBD1 matches at 9 bases. CDR3 amino acids: CSARDRGWRDTQYF. As DNA, the CDR3 is TGCAGTGCTAGGGACAGGGGATGGAGAGATACGCAGTATTTT.